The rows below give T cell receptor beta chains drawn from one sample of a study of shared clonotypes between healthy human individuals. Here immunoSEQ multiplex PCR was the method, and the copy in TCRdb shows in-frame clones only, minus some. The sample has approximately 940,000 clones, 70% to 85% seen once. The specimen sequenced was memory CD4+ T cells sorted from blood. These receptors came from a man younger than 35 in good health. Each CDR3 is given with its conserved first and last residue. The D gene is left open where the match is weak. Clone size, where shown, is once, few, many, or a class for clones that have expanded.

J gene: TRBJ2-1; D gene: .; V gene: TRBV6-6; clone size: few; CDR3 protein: CASSYIVRLDEQFF; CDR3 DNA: TGTGCCAGCAGTTACATAGTGCGTCTCGATGAGCAGTTCTTC
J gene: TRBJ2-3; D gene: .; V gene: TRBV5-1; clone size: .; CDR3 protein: CASCQGSTDTQYF; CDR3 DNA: TGCGCCAGTTGCCAGGGGAGCACAGATACGCAGTATTTT
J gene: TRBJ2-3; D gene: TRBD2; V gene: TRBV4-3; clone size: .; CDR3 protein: CASSQERRGSGRLDTQYF; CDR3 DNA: TGCGCCAGCAGCCAAGAAAGGAGGGGTAGCGGGAGGTTAGATACGCAGTATTTT
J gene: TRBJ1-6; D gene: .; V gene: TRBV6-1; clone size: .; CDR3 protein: CASSERYNSPLHF; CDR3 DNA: TGTGCCAGCAGTGAACGCTATAATTCACCCCTCCACTTT
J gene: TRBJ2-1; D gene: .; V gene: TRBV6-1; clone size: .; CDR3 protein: CASSEDGAEQFF; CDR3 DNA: TGTGCCAGCAGTGAGGACGGGGCCGAGCAGTTCTTC
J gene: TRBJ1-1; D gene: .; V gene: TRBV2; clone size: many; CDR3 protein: CASIWGLPNEAFF; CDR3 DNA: TGTGCCAGCATTTGGGGGCTCCCCAATGAAGCTTTCTTT
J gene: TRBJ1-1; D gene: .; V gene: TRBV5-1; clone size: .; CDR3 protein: CASSPMAAGTHTEAFF; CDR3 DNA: TGCGCCAGCAGCCCGATGGCTGCAGGGACCCACACTGAAGCTTTCTTT
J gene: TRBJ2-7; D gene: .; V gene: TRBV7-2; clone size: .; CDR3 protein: CASSLVQGPYEQYF; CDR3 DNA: TGTGCCAGCAGCTTAGTTCAGGGACCCTACGAGCAGTACTTC
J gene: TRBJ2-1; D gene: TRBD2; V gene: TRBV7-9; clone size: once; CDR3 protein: CASSATSGSYYEQFF; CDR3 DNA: TGTGCCAGCAGCGCAACTAGCGGGAGTTACTATGAGCAGTTCTTC
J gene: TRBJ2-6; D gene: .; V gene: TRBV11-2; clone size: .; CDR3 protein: CASSLVRAGANVLTF; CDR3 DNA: TGTGCCAGCAGCTTAGTTCGTGCTGGGGCCAACGTCCTGACTTTC
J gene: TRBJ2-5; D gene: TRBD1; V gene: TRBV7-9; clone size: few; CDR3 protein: CASSPWTGLETQYF; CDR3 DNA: TGTGCCAGCAGCCCCTGGACAGGCCTGGAGACCCAGTACTTC
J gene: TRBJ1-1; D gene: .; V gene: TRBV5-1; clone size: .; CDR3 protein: CASSLDGSRNTEAFF; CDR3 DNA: TGCGCCAGCAGCTTGGACGGAAGTCGGAACACTGAAGCTTTCTTT
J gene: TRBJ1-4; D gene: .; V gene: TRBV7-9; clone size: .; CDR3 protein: CASSQGSTNEKLFF; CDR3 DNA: TGTGCCAGCAGCCAGGGGTCGACTAATGAAAAACTGTTTTTT
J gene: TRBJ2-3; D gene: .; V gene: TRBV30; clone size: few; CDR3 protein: CAWSSGPGTDTQYF; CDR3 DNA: TGTGCCTGGAGTAGCGGGCCGGGCACAGATACGCAGTATTTT
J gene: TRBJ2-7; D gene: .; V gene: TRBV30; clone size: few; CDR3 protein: CAWSVASSYEQYF; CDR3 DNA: TGTGCCTGGAGTGTGGCCAGCTCCTACGAGCAGTACTTC
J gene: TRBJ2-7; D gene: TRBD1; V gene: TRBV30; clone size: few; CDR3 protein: CAWSGDREKQYF; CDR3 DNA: TGTGCCTGGAGTGGGGACAGGGAAAAGCAGTACTTC
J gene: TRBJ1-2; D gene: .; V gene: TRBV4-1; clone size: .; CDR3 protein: CASSPLIDSAYGYTF; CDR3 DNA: TGCGCCAGCAGCCCCCTCATCGACAGCGCCTATGGCTACACCTTC
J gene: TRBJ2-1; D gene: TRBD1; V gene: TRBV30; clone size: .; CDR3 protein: CAWSAGQGTNEQFF; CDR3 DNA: TGTGCCTGGAGTGCTGGACAGGGAACCAATGAGCAGTTCTTC
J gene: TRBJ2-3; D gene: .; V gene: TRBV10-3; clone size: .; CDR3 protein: CAISESTLSTDTQYF; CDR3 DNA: TGTGCCATCAGTGAGTCGACTCTAAGCACAGATACGCAGTATTTT
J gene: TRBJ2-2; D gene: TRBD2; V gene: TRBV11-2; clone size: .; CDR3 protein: CASSPGLAGAGELFF; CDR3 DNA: TGTGCCAGCAGCCCGGGACTAGCGGGGGCCGGGGAGCTGTTTTTT
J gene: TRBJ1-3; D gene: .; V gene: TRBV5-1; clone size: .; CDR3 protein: CASSTDGSSGNTIYF; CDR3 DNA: TGCGCCAGCAGTACGGACGGAAGCTCTGGAAACACCATATATTTT
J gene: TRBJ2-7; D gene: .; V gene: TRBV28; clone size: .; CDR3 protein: CASSFSGVEQYF; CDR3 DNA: TGTGCCAGCAGTTTCTCAGGGGTCGAGCAGTACTTC
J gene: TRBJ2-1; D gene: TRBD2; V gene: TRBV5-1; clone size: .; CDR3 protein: CASSPSGSSYNEQFF; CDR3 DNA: TGCGCCAGCAGTCCTAGCGGGAGCTCCTACAATGAGCAGTTCTTC
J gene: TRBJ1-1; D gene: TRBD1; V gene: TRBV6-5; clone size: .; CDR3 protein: CASSFGQANTEAFF; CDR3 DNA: TGTGCCAGCAGTTTTGGACAGGCGAACACTGAAGCTTTCTTT
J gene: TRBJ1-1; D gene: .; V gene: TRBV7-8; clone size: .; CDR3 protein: CASSRTGGNTEAFF; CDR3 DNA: TGTGCCAGCAGCCGAACTGGGGGGAACACTGAAGCTTTCTTT
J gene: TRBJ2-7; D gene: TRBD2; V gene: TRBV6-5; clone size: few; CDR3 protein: CASSSGLAGVSYEQYF; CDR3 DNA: TGTGCCAGCAGTTCGGGACTAGCGGGCGTCTCCTACGAGCAGTACTTC
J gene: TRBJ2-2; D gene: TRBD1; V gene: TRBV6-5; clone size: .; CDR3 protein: CASSYQGAQNTGELFF; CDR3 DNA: TGTGCCAGCAGTTACCAGGGGGCGCAGAACACCGGGGAGCTGTTTTTT
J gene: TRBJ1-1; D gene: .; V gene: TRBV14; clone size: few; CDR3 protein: CASSQMGNTEAFF; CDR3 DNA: TGTGCCAGCAGCCAAATGGGGAACACTGAAGCTTTCTTT
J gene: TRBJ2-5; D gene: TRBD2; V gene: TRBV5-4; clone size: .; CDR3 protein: CASSLVAAGGRKTQYF; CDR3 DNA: TGTGCCAGCAGCTTGGTAGCAGCGGGAGGGCGGAAGACCCAGTACTTC
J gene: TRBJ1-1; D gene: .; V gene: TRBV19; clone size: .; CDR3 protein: CASSMGLGRRTEAFF; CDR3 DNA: TGTGCCAGTAGTATGGGCTTGGGGCGCCGAACTGAAGCTTTCTTT
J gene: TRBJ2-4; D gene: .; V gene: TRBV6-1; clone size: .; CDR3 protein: CASSVYYKNIQYF; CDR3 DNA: TGTGCCAGCAGTGTCTATTACAAAAACATTCAGTACTTC
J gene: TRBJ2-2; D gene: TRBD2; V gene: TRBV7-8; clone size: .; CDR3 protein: CASSSGLAGGVGELFF; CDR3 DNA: TGTGCCAGCAGCTCCGGACTAGCGGGAGGAGTCGGGGAGCTGTTTTTT
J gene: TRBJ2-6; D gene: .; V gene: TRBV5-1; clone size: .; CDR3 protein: CASSLGGAGANVLTF; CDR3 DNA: TGCGCCAGCAGTTTGGGGGGCGCTGGGGCCAACGTCCTGACTTTC
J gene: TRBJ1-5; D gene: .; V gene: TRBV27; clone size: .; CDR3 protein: CASSPQRGNQPQHF; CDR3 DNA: TGTGCCAGCAGTCCCCAGCGGGGCAATCAGCCCCAGCATTTT
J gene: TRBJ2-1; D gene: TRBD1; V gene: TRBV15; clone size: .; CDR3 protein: CATSRDTGVSYNEQFF; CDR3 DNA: TGTGCCACCAGCAGAGATACAGGGGTCTCCTACAATGAGCAGTTCTTC
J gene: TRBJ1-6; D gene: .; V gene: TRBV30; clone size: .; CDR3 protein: CAWSTSGYNSPLHF; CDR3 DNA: TGTGCCTGGAGTACGTCAGGGTATAATTCACCCCTCCACTTT
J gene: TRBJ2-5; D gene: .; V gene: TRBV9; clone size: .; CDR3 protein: CASSSQETQYF; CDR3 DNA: TGTGCCAGCAGCTCTCAAGAGACCCAGTACTTC
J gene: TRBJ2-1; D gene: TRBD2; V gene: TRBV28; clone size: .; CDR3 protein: CASSLRATSGRNNEQFF; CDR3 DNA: TGTGCCAGCAGTTTACGCGCGACTAGCGGGAGGAACAATGAGCAGTTCTTC
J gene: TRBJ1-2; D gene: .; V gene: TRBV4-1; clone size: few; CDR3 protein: CASSLKGENYGYTF; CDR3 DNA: TGCGCCAGCAGCCTAAAGGGAGAGAACTATGGCTACACCTTC
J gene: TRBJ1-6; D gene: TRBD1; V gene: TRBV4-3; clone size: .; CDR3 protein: CASSAKGQGNSPLHF; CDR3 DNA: TGCGCCAGCAGTGCAAAGGGACAGGGAAATTCACCCCTCCACTTT
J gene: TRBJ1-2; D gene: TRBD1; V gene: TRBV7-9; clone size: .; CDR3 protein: CASSLAGALGQGHGYTF; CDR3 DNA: TGTGCCAGCAGCTTAGCAGGGGCTTTGGGACAGGGGCATGGCTACACCTTC
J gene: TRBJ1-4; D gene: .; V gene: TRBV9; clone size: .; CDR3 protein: CASSGGDANEKLFF; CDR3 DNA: TGTGCCAGCAGCGGAGGGGACGCCAATGAAAAACTGTTTTTT
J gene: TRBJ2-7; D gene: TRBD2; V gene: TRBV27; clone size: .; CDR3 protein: CASSLGTSGSYEQYF; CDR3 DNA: TGTGCCAGCAGTTTAGGAACTAGCGGGAGCTACGAGCAGTACTTC
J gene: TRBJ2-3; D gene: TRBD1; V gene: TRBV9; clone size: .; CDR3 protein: CASSRTTGGGSTDTQYF; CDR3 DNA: TGTGCCAGCAGCAGAACGACAGGGGGCGGGAGCACAGATACGCAGTATTTT
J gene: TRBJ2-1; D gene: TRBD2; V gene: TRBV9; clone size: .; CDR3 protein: CASSVGLAGESEQFF; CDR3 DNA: TGTGCCAGCAGCGTAGGTCTAGCGGGAGAGTCCGAGCAGTTCTTC
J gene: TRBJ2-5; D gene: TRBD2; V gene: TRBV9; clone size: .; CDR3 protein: CASSINLAGETQYF; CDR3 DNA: TGTGCCAGCAGCATTAATCTAGCGGGAGAGACCCAGTACTTC
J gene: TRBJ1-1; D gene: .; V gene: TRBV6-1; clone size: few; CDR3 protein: CASAADSNTEAFF; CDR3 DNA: TGTGCCAGCGCGGCTGACAGTAACACTGAAGCTTTCTTT
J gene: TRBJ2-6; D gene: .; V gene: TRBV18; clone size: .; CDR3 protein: CASSPIGVSGANVLTF; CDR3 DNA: TGTGCCAGCTCACCAATCGGGGTCTCTGGGGCCAACGTCCTGACTTTC
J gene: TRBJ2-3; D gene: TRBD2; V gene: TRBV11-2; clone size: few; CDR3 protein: CASSLGTSGGDTQYF; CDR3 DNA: TGTGCCAGCAGCTTAGGGACTAGCGGTGGAGATACGCAGTATTTT
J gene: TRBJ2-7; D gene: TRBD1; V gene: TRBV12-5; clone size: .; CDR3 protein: CASGLGQGPYEQYF; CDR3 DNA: TGTGCTAGTGGCCTAGGACAGGGCCCATACGAGCAGTACTTC
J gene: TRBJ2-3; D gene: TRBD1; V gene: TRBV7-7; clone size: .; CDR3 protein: CASSPRQGAGTDTQYF; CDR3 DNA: TGTGCTAGCAGCCCAAGACAGGGGGCAGGGACAGATACGCAGTATTTT
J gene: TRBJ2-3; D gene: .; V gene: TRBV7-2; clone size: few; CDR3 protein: CASSSPRDTQYF; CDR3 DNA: TGTGCCAGCAGCTCCCCAAGAGATACGCAGTATTTT
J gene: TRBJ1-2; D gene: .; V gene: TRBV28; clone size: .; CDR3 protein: CASSSDSYGYTF; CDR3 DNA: TGTGCCAGCAGTTCTGACAGTTATGGCTACACCTTC